The 25 T cell receptor beta chains below all came from one sample that was sequenced in a study of CD8 T cells in Susac syndrome. A quantity of about 0.5 to 1 ug RNA underwent reverse transcription using random hexamers. Each CDR3 protein gets one entry after TCRdb re-called the immunoSEQ multiplex PCR reads with MiXCR. Of approximately 110,000 distinct CDR3 sequences listed, approximately 93% are singletons. Sequencing used CD8+ T cells from PBMCs. These receptors all stem from a human donor with multiple sclerosis.

The chain has TRBV27 and TRBJ1-1; D not resolved. Germline V gene data show CDR1 as MNHEY and CDR2 as SMNVEV (reference sequence). This CDR3 has 16 residues. CDR3 in amino acids: CAVNKTPATRNTEAFF. The DNA for the CDR3 is TGTGCAGTAAATAAGACCCCGGCGACAAGGAACACTGAAGCTTTCTTT.

The chain links TRBV6-2 or TRBV6-3 to TRBJ2-1, with D uncertain. This CDR3 is 15 amino acids long. V was shortened by 7 bases and J by 5 bases, with 18 bases between the two germline ends. Germline assignment: CDR1 MNHEY and CDR2 SVGEGT. This CDR3 reads CASTQNAKPNNEQFF. The CDR3 DNA follows: TGTGCCAGCACCCAAAATGCTAAGCCGAACAATGAGCAGTTCTTC.

This chain links TRBV18 with TRBJ1-2; D remains unclear. This CDR3 comprises 13 residues. V lost 2 bases to trimming and J lost 3 bases, with 7 bases between them. CDR1 is KGHSH and CDR2 is LQKENI in the germline V gene. In nucleotides, the CDR3 is TGTGCCAGCTCACCAGCCCTACACTATGGCTACACCTTC. Amino acids: CASSPALHYGYTF.

The chain combines TRBV27 with TRBJ2-5, with D unclear. Germline V gene data show CDR1 as MNHEY and CDR2 as SMNVEV (reference sequence). This CDR3 spans 13 amino acids. V lost 1 base and J 4 bases, leaving 7 bases between the germline ends. Written as DNA, the CDR3 is TGTGCCAGCAGTTTATGGTGGGGAGAGACCCAGTACTTC. It codes for CASSLWWGETQYF.

The J gene is TRBJ1-4, the V gene TRBV3-1; D remains unclear. CDR1 and CDR2 (germline): LGHDT, YNNKEL (reference sequence). This CDR3 is 14 amino acids long. V was cut by 4 bases and J by 5 bases, with 11 bases left in between. CDR3: CASSRSRPNEKLFF. The CDR3 nucleotides read TGTGCCAGCAGCCGTAGTAGGCCAAATGAAAAACTGTTTTTT. The full variable domain, with the rest looked up from reference TRBV3-1 and TRBJ1-4, is DTAVSQTPKYLVTQMGNDKSIKCEQNLGHDTMYWYKQDSKKFLKIMFSYNNKELIINETVPNRFSPKSPDKAHLNLHINSLELGDSAVYFCASSRSRPNEKLFFGSGTQLSVL.

The gene calls are TRBV4-1 and TRBJ1-5; no clear D gene. The germline V gene encodes CDR1 MGHRA and CDR2 YSYEKL. V lost 6 bases and J 2 bases, leaving 14 bases between the germline ends. There are 15 residues in the CDR3. Here the CDR3 DNA reads TGCGCCAGCAGTCGCGTGCTTGGCGGCAATCAGCCCCAGCATTTT. It specifies CASSRVLGGNQPQHF.

The CDR3 DNA reads as TGTGCCAGCGGCAGCGGGAGGGGATACAATGAGCAGTTCTTC. As protein: CASGSGRGYNEQFF. The chain joins TRBV6-6 to TRBJ2-1, with TRBD2 identical over 10 bases. Looked up from germline, CDR1 is MNHNY and CDR2 is SVGAGI (reference sequence). V was pared by 8 bases and J by 4 bases, with 5 bases of the junction left unmatched. The CDR3 contains 14 residues.

CDR3 sequence reads: CASSLAGSGNSPLHF. The CDR3 DNA is TGTGCCAGCAGCTTAGCCGGGTCGGGGAATTCACCCCTCCACTTT. This chain joins TRBV13 and TRBJ1-6; no definite D call. V lost 1 base, J lost 7 bases, and 11 bases lay in between. Germline CDR1 reads PRHDT; CDR2 reads FYEKMQ (reference sequence). The CDR3 is 15 amino acids.

The V gene is TRBV7-9, the J gene TRBJ2-6; no clear D gene. Germline V gene data show CDR1 as SEHNR and CDR2 as FQNEAQ (reference sequence). This CDR3 region has 17 residues. Trimming removed 5 bases from V and 4 bases from J, with 18 bases in between. In DNA, the CDR3 is TGTGCCAGCAGCCCCCCCGTGGTTGGTGCCGGGGCCAACGTCCTGACTTTC. As protein: CASSPPVVGAGANVLTF.

This chain links TRBV19 with TRBJ1-5; D remains ambiguous. From germline, CDR1 is LNHDA and CDR2 SQIVND (reference sequence). This CDR3 is 16 amino acids long. V was shortened by 2 bases and J by 1 base, with 12 bases between the two germline ends. The CDR3 DNA sequence: TGTGCCAGTAGTATAAATTCGGGAAAAAGCAATCAGCCCCAGCATTTT. Amino acid sequence: CASSINSGKSNQPQHF. Full variable domain (rest looked up from reference TRBV19 and TRBJ1-5): DGGITQSPKYLFRKEGQNVTLSCEQNLNHDAMYWYRQDPGQGLRLIYYSQIVNDFQKGDIAEGYSVSREKKESFPLTVTSAQKNPTAFYLCASSINSGKSNQPQHFGDGTRLSIL.

J is TRBJ1-1 and V is TRBV28, with D uncertain. This CDR3 is built from 14 residues. V shed 7 bases and J shed 3 bases, with 15 bases lying between them. The germline V gene encodes CDR1 MDHEN and CDR2 SYDVKM. CDR3 nucleotides: TGTGCCAGCACCTCCCAGAGTTGGGACACTGAAGCTTTCTTT. Protein: CASTSQSWDTEAFF.

The chain couples TRBV9 to TRBJ2-2; no firm D call. Trimming took off 0 bases at V and 8 bases at J, with 8 bases between the two ends. Germline CDR1 SGDLS, CDR2 YYNGEE. The CDR3 has 13 amino acids. The CDR3, as DNA: TGTGCCAGCAGCGTAGGTGTCAGGGGGGAGCTGTTTTTT. It yields the protein CASSVGVRGELFF.

The V call is TRBV6-5, the J call TRBJ1-4; D not certain. The CDR3 covers 15 residues. CDR1 is MNHEY, CDR2 SVGAGI, per germline. Trimming shortened V by 8 bases and J by 0 bases, and 13 bases separated the two germline ends. The CDR3 spells CASRRNFATNEKLFF. The CDR3 DNA reads as TGTGCCAGCCGGAGAAACTTTGCAACTAATGAAAAACTGTTTTTT.

This clonotype appeared a single time. The chain links TRBV30 to TRBJ2-1; 9 bases line up with TRBD2. CDR3 length: 15 residues. CDR1 and CDR2 (germline): GTSNPN, SVGIG (reference sequence). Germline trimming cut 0 bases from V and 7 bases from J; bases unmatched to any gene: 7. The CDR3 DNA sequence: TGTGCCTGGAGTGTGGGCGGGAGGGCCGGGAATGAGCAGTTCTTC. Encoded protein: CAWSVGGRAGNEQFF.

The rearrangement links TRBV5-1 to TRBJ2-3; maybe TRBD1 (6 bases). V was trimmed by 0 bases and J by 2 bases, leaving 10 bases between them. In germline, CDR1 is SGHRS, CDR2 YFSETQ. The CDR3 spans 15 residues. The CDR3, as DNA: TGCGCCAGCAGCTTGGAGGACAGATACACAGATACGCAGTATTTT. Its translation is CASSLEDRYTDTQYF.

The chain links TRBV7-9 to TRBJ2-3; TRBD1 matches at 8 bases. Trimming cost V 7 bases and J 0 bases; bases outside gene matches: 6. Looked up from germline, CDR1 is SEHNR and CDR2 is FQNEAQ (reference sequence). The CDR3 sequence is 15 residues long. The CDR3 DNA follows: TGTGCCAGCATCGAGGACAGGGCTAGCACAGATACGCAGTATTTT. Amino acid sequence: CASIEDRASTDTQYF.

The V call is TRBV7-7, the J call TRBJ2-5; 7 bases agree with TRBD2. The V segment lost 5 bases and the J segment 2 bases; nucleotides outside the gene matches: 8. Germline V gene lookup returns CDR1 SSHAT and CDR2 FNYEAQ (reference sequence). The CDR3 is 15 residues long. The CDR3 coding sequence is TGTGCCAGCAGCCCAAGGACTAGTCCGCAAGAGACCCAGTACTTC. This codes for CASSPRTSPQETQYF.

This chain links TRBV24-1 with TRBJ2-1; D is perhaps TRBD1 (5 bases). The CDR3 length is 13 residues. The germline gives CDR1 KGHDR, CDR2 SFDVKD. Between the trimmed V and J ends, which lost 4 bases and 15 bases, there was a span of 18 bases. The DNA for the CDR3 is TGTGCCACCAGTGACTCCGGACACGCCAGTGTGTTCTTC. Encoded protein: CATSDSGHASVFF.

The CDR3 loop is CASSFLFWDEQYV. For the CDR3, the DNA is TGTGCCAGCAGCTTCTTGTTTTGGGACGAGCAGTACGTC. V gene TRBV7-8 combines with J gene TRBJ2-7; D not certain. Germline CDR1 SGHVS, CDR2 FQNEAQ. This CDR3 contains 13 residues. V dropped 3 bases and J dropped 5 bases, with 11 bases sitting between them.

The gene calls are TRBV3-1 and TRBJ2-1; possible D gene TRBD2, 5 bases. The CDR3 is 16 residues long. V lost 4 bases, J lost 4 bases, and 17 bases lay in between. Germline V gene data show CDR1 as LGHDT and CDR2 as YNNKEL (reference sequence). This CDR3 reads CASSPSSGGYYNEQFF. Written as DNA, the CDR3 is TGTGCCAGCAGCCCATCCAGCGGCGGGTATTACAATGAGCAGTTCTTC.

This clonotype was counted between two and nine times. The chain has TRBV27 and TRBJ2-2, with D tentatively TRBD2 (5 bases). The germline V and J ends were trimmed by 8 bases and 5 bases, with 12 bases remaining between them. Germline loops: CDR1 MNHEY, CDR2 SMNVEV (reference sequence). CDR3 length: 13 amino acids. CDR3 nucleotides: TGTGCCAGCGGCCCTCGGGGTACCGGGGAGCTGTTTTTT. This codes for CASGPRGTGELFF.

The genes are TRBV19 and TRBJ2-1; possibly TRBD1 for D (5 bases). CDR3 length: 13 residues. CDR1 LNHDA and CDR2 SQIVND come from the germline V gene (reference sequence). V gave up 7 bases and J gave up 2 bases, with 9 bases separating them. The CDR3 region is CASTADTYNEQFF. The CDR3, as DNA: TGTGCCAGTACCGCGGACACCTACAATGAGCAGTTCTTC.

This chain uses TRBV3-1 with TRBJ2-4, with a possible D match to TRBD1 (5 bases). Between the trimmed V and J ends, which lost 0 bases and 5 bases, there was a span of 11 bases. The germline CDR1 and CDR2 sequences are LGHDT and YNNKEL (reference sequence). The CDR3 extends over 15 amino acids. CDR3 sequence (DNA): TGTGCCAGCAGCCAAGACCCGGACATTCAAAACATTCAGTACTTC. As protein: CASSQDPDIQNIQYF.

V usage is TRBV5-4 and J usage is TRBJ1-1, with 7 nucleotides matching TRBD1. Losses at the gene ends were 4 bases for V and 4 bases for J; bases not matched to a gene: 4. From germline, CDR1 is SGHNT and CDR2 YYREEE (reference sequence). The CDR3 consists of 13 residues. CDR3 residues: CASSNDRATEAFF. CDR3 DNA sequence: TGTGCCAGCAGCAATGACAGGGCCACTGAAGCTTTCTTT. Based on the CDR3 plus reference TRBV5-4 and TRBJ1-1, the full variable domain is ETGVTQSPTHLIKTRGQQVTLRCSSQSGHNTVSWYQQALGQGPQFIFQYYREEENGRGNFPPRFSGLQFPNYSSELNVNALELDDSALYLCASSNDRATEAFFGQGTRLTVV.

The rearrangement joins TRBV4-1 to TRBJ2-2, with D uncertain. Deletions cut 6 bases from V and 1 base from J, with 3 bases between. The CDR3 spans 12 residues. The germline V gene encodes CDR1 MGHRA and CDR2 YSYEKL. Here the CDR3 reads CASRQNTGELFF. Here the CDR3 DNA reads TGCGCCAGCAGACAGAACACCGGGGAGCTGTTTTTT.